Following are 23 T cell receptor beta chains from one sample sequenced in a study of blood T cell repertoires in COVID-19. The data were produced by immunoSEQ multiplex PCR, yet TCRdb's version contains in-frame clones alone and is incomplete. This sample has roughly 500,000 clones, with about 88% found just once. The material sequenced was PBMCs or T cells enriched from blood (not recorded which). The origin of the receptors is an older woman who had recovered from COVID-19.

This chain connects TRBV6-5 to TRBJ1-1; D gene ambiguous. CDR1 is MNHEY and CDR2 is SVGAGI in the germline V gene. Trimming pared 9 bases from V and 2 bases from J, leaving 10 bases between. The CDR3 runs 12 residues. CDR3: CASIFTNTEAFF. The DNA for the CDR3 is TGTGCCAGTATCTTTACTAACACTGAAGCTTTCTTT.

This clone showed up just once. This rearrangement joins TRBV11-2 to TRBJ1-2; TRBD1 aligns across 9 bases. The V gene's germline CDR1 is SGHAT and CDR2 FQNNGV. This CDR3 spans 18 amino acids. J lost 5 bases, V lost 7 bases, and 20 bases had no gene match. In nucleotides, the CDR3 is TGTGCCAGCAATCTTCTCCCCCTGGGACAGGGCTCCCGGTATGGCTACACCTTC. Its protein is CASNLLPLGQGSRYGYTF.

The rearrangement uses TRBV19 and TRBJ2-5; possibly TRBD1 for D (6 bases). The V gene's germline CDR1 is LNHDA and CDR2 SQIVND (reference sequence). CDR3 length equals 15 residues. V lost 2 bases, J lost 5 bases, and 15 bases lay in between. The CDR3 loop reads CASSIYRAGSETQYF. The CDR3 DNA reads as TGTGCCAGTAGTATATACAGGGCCGGGTCGGAGACCCAGTACTTC.

V and J are TRBV18 and TRBJ1-3; a weak D match, TRBD1 (6 bases). V lost 4 bases, J lost 3 bases, and 16 bases lay in between. Germline lookup yields CDR1 KGHSH and CDR2 LQKENI. This CDR3 contains 16 residues. CDR3 nucleotides: TGTGCCAGCTCACAGCTGGCAGGGGTGATTGGAAACACCATATATTTT. This encodes CASSQLAGVIGNTIYF.

The rearrangement links TRBV9 to TRBJ1-6; D is possibly TRBD1 (5 bases). This CDR3 region has 14 residues. The V end lost 4 bases, the J end lost 6 bases, and 11 bases lay between the germline ends. Germline V CDR1 and CDR2: SGDLS, YYNGEE. CDR3 in DNA: TGTGCCAGCAGCATCGGGGGAGGTAATTCACCCCTCCACTTT. Translated: CASSIGGGNSPLHF.

The chain is built from TRBV27 and TRBJ1-1; perhaps TRBD1 as D (5 bases). The CDR3 length is 16 residues. Germline lookup yields CDR1 MNHEY and CDR2 SMNVEV (reference sequence). Trimming cost V 6 bases and J 0 bases, with 17 bases left between them. The CDR3 nucleotides read TGTGCCAGCAGCCCGGGGGGGTGGGGGATGAACACTGAAGCTTTCTTT. Translation gives CASSPGGWGMNTEAFF.

The V call is TRBV5-4, the J call TRBJ2-7, with TRBD1 identical over 9 bases. Germline lookup yields CDR1 SGHNT and CDR2 YYREEE (reference sequence). CDR3 length equals 14 residues. Trimming cost V 3 bases and J 4 bases; bases outside gene matches: 5. The CDR3 loop reads CASSSGGQGYEQYF. In nucleotides, the CDR3 is TGTGCCAGCAGCTCGGGGGGACAGGGATACGAGCAGTACTTC. Complete variable domain (other parts from reference TRBV5-4 and TRBJ2-7): ETGVTQSPTHLIKTRGQQVTLRCSSQSGHNTVSWYQQALGQGPQFIFQYYREEENGRGNFPPRFSGLQFPNYSSELNVNALELDDSALYLCASSSGGQGYEQYFGPGTRLTVT.

The chain links TRBV10-2 to TRBJ1-5; 7 bases line up with TRBD1. V lost 6 bases, J lost 4 bases, and 3 bases stayed unmatched. The CDR3 spans 13 residues. Germline values: CDR1 WSHSY, CDR2 SAAADI. DNA of the CDR3: TGCGCCAGCAGCGGACAGGATAATCAGCCCCAGCATTTT. Amino acids: CASSGQDNQPQHF.

The chain couples TRBV15 to TRBJ1-1; TRBD1 agrees at 8 bases. Germline V gives CDR1 LNHNV, CDR2 YYDKDF (reference sequence). The CDR3 consists of 17 residues. With 3 bases clipped from V and 0 bases from J, the junction kept 9 bases outside the gene matches. This CDR3 is CATSRGDRGRLNTEAFF. The CDR3 DNA follows: TGTGCCACCAGCAGGGGCGACAGGGGACGCTTGAACACTGAAGCTTTCTTT.

This clone was seen a few times. The J gene is TRBJ1-3, the V gene TRBV6-5; no clear D gene. Germline CDR1 MNHEY, CDR2 SVGAGI. V was shortened by 6 bases and J by 4 bases, with 16 bases between the two germline ends. This CDR3 has 15 residues. The chain's CDR3 is CASSLEVGEGNTIYF. As DNA, the CDR3 is TGTGCCAGCAGCCTCGAGGTCGGGGAAGGAAACACCATATATTTT.

The J gene is TRBJ2-7, the V gene TRBV11-2; 8 bases line up with TRBD1. CDR3 length: 16 amino acids. Germline V gene data show CDR1 as SGHAT and CDR2 as FQNNGV. The V segment lost 2 bases and the J segment 5 bases; nucleotides outside the gene matches: 11. CDR3 sequence: CASSLRPYRGTDEQYV. Written as DNA, the CDR3 is TGTGCCAGCAGCTTAAGACCTTACAGGGGGACGGACGAGCAGTACGTC.

The V and J genes are TRBV7-9 and TRBJ1-2, with D uncertain. The CDR3 runs to 12 residues. Germline V lookup: CDR1 SEHNR, CDR2 FQNEAQ (reference sequence). V lost 3 bases and J 8 bases, leaving 10 bases between the germline ends. The CDR3 DNA reads TGTGCCAGCAGCTTGGTGGCAGGCGGCTACACCTTC. It specifies CASSLVAGGYTF.

The chain carries TRBV10-2 and TRBJ2-7; 7 nucleotides agree with TRBD1. Germline assignment: CDR1 WSHSY and CDR2 SAAADI. This CDR3 is 12 amino acids long. V trimming: 11 bases; J trimming: 4 bases; junction bases outside the gene matches: 8. This CDR3 reads CASRGSAYEQYV. For the CDR3, the DNA is TGCGCCTCCAGGGGGAGTGCGTACGAGCAGTACGTC.

The chain carries TRBV6-5 and TRBJ2-7; a possible D gene is TRBD1 (6 bases). The ends were cut back, 4 bases at V and 3 bases at J, with 16 bases in the middle. The length of the CDR3 is 15 residues. CDR1 and CDR2 from the germline V gene are MNHEY and SVGAGI. CDR3 nucleotide sequence: TGTGCCAGCAGTTTTACCCTCAGGGGAGACTACGAGCAGTACTTC. It is translated as CASSFTLRGDYEQYF.

V is TRBV15 and J is TRBJ1-1, with TRBD1 matching over 9 bases. CDR3 length equals 14 residues. From germline, CDR1 is LNHNV and CDR2 YYDKDF (reference sequence). V shed 0 bases, J shed 7 bases, and the junction held 3 bases outside the gene matches. CDR3 sequence (DNA): TGTGCCACCAGCAGAGACCGGACAGGGGTTGAAGCTTTCTTT. This encodes CATSRDRTGVEAFF.

This chain connects TRBV19 to TRBJ1-1; 9 bases line up with TRBD1. Germline V gene lookup returns CDR1 LNHDA and CDR2 SQIVND (reference sequence). V lost 2 bases to trimming and J lost 6 bases; unmatched junction nucleotides: 10. The CDR3 loop spans 16 amino acids. The CDR3 here is CASSILGQGVTAEAFF. The CDR3, as DNA: TGTGCCAGTAGTATACTGGGACAGGGCGTTACGGCTGAAGCTTTCTTT.

This clone has just one count. This sequence joins TRBV15 and TRBJ2-1, with 10 nucleotides matching TRBD1. With 6 bases clipped from V and 7 bases from J, the junction kept 6 bases outside the gene matches. The germline V gene encodes CDR1 LNHNV and CDR2 YYDKDF (reference sequence). The CDR3 has 14 amino acids. The CDR3 region has the DNA TGTGCCACCAGGAGACAGGGGGCAGCGAATGAGCAGTTCTTC. It codes for CATRRQGAANEQFF.

The chain uses TRBV11-2 and TRBJ2-7; D call uncertain. From germline, CDR1 is SGHAT and CDR2 FQNNGV. V lost 1 base and J 7 bases, leaving 8 bases between the germline ends. This CDR3 contains 12 residues. Here the CDR3 reads CASSLAVDEQYV. DNA of the CDR3: TGTGCCAGCAGCTTAGCAGTCGATGAGCAGTACGTC.

The rearrangement joins TRBV6-5 to TRBJ1-6, with D uncertain. Deletions cut 6 bases from V and 5 bases from J, with 8 bases between. The CDR3 is 13 residues long. Germline lookup yields CDR1 MNHEY and CDR2 SVGAGI. The CDR3 is CASRAVDNSPLHF. In DNA, the CDR3 is TGTGCCAGCAGGGCGGTAGATAATTCACCCCTCCACTTT.

The chain joins TRBV13 to TRBJ2-3; 11 bases map to TRBD2. The V gene's germline CDR1 is PRHDT and CDR2 FYEKMQ (reference sequence). The CDR3 totals 16 residues. V trimming: 2 bases; J trimming: 2 bases; junction bases outside the gene matches: 3. The DNA of the CDR3 is TGTGCCAGCAGCTTAAATAGCGGGGGGGCCACAGATACGCAGTATTTT. Its protein is CASSLNSGGATDTQYF.

This clone is a singleton in its sample. Other DNA sequences within the sample encode an identical CDR3. The V gene is TRBV7-9, the J gene TRBJ1-1, with D uncertain. V was clipped by 0 bases and J by 2 bases, with 7 bases between them. This CDR3 is built from 14 residues. Per the germline V gene, CDR1 is SEHNR and CDR2 is FQNEAQ (reference sequence). The DNA of the CDR3 is TGTGCCAGCAGCTTAGCGCGGGGTAACACTGAAGCTTTCTTT. Its protein product is CASSLARGNTEAFF.

The chain is built from TRBV19 and TRBJ1-5, with D tentatively TRBD1 (6 bases). Germline CDR1 LNHDA, CDR2 SQIVND (reference sequence). The CDR3 is 15 amino acids. Trimming stripped 7 bases from V and 6 bases from J, with 19 bases between. In nucleotides, the CDR3 is TGTGCCAGTACAACTAGGGGGGGCGGAGGTCAGCCCCAGCATTTT. Protein product: CASTTRGGGGQPQHF.

The V gene is TRBV27, the J gene TRBJ1-4, with 8 bases aligning to TRBD1. Per the germline V gene, CDR1 is MNHEY and CDR2 is SMNVEV (reference sequence). Germline trimming cut 5 bases from V and 7 bases from J; bases unmatched to any gene: 6. This CDR3 region has 14 residues. As DNA, the CDR3 is TGTGCCAGCAGTCTTGGGACAGGCGTTGAAAAACTGTTTTTT. This translates into CASSLGTGVEKLFF.